The 32 T cell receptor beta chains given below trace back to one sample, sequenced in a study of blood T cell repertoires in COVID-19 (dated by TCRdb to between 2020 and 2021). Receptor amplification or capture employed the immunoSEQ multiplex PCR assay. Held by TCRdb, this immuneACCESS table contains in-frame sequences only and omits some clones. Under half of the omission traces to an unresolved V gene where checked; the cause of the rest is unknown. The sample profile shows about 370,000 clones; approximately 91% of them were found once. The ten largest clones represent 0.86% of the sample. Sequenced: PBMCs or T cells enriched from blood (not recorded which). All receptors come from a woman between 40 and 55 years old who had been exposed to COVID-19.

The chain combines TRBV7-9 with TRBJ2-5, with 11 bases identical to TRBD2. J lost 2 bases, V lost 6 bases, and 2 bases had no gene match. Germline V CDR1 and CDR2: SEHNR, FQNEAQ (reference sequence). The CDR3 has 14 amino acids. The DNA of the CDR3 is TGTGCCAGCAGGCTAGCGGGGGGACAAGAGACCCAGTACTTC. It specifies CASRLAGGQETQYF.

Note on this clone: A read error is possible here, since a much larger clone lies one base away. This chain joins TRBV14 and TRBJ2-7, with TRBD2 identical over 9 bases. CDR1 is SGHDN, CDR2 FVKESK, per germline. The CDR3 consists of 14 residues. The CDR3 loop reads CVSSQLAGRSQQYF. The CDR3 DNA sequence: TGTGTCAGCAGCCAACTAGCGGGCAGAAGCCAGCAGTACTTC.

The chain carries TRBV9 and TRBJ1-3; possible D gene TRBD1, 6 bases. Trimming shortened V by 6 bases and J by 1 base, and 17 bases separated the two germline ends. The germline gives CDR1 SGDLS, CDR2 YYNGEE. This CDR3 region has 16 residues. CDR3 residues: CASTLGGARSGNTIYF. The CDR3 DNA follows: TGTGCCAGCACCCTAGGGGGGGCCAGGTCTGGAAACACCATATATTTT.

This clone was detected once. This chain connects TRBV19 to TRBJ1-3, with TRBD1 matching over 10 bases. This CDR3 is 14 amino acids long. Losses at the gene ends were 8 bases for V and 2 bases for J; bases not matched to a gene: 3. Germline assignment: CDR1 LNHDA and CDR2 SQIVND (reference sequence). CDR3 nucleotide sequence: TGTGCCAGTCAGGACAGGGGGACTGGAAACACCATATATTTT. Its protein product is CASQDRGTGNTIYF.

This clone occurred once. The chain is built from TRBV11-1 and TRBJ1-1, with 9 bases that match TRBD1. The CDR3 consists of 14 residues. Germline lookup yields CDR1 SGHAT and CDR2 FQDESV (reference sequence). Trimming cost V 1 base and J 6 bases; bases outside gene matches: 3. DNA for the CDR3: TGTGCCAGCAGCTTAGGGCGGGACAGGGCTGAAGCTTTCTTT. It codes for CASSLGRDRAEAFF.

V usage is TRBV19 and J usage is TRBJ1-2; tentatively, D is TRBD1 (5 bases). Per germline, CDR1 LNHDA and CDR2 SQIVND (reference sequence). CDR3 length equals 15 residues. V was shortened by 4 bases and J by 2 bases, with 14 bases between the two germline ends. Here the CDR3 DNA reads TGTGCCAGTAGTAACGACGGGGGGTGGAACTATGGCTACACCTTC. Protein: CASSNDGGWNYGYTF.

This clone was recorded only once. The same CDR3 also results from other DNA sequences found in this sample. The rearrangement uses TRBV10-2 and TRBJ1-5; TRBD1 agrees at 7 bases. This CDR3 contains 15 residues. The V and J ends lost 0 bases and 1 base, in that order; junction bases with no gene match: 0. Germline loops: CDR1 WSHSY, CDR2 SAAADI. The CDR3 reads CASSESGGSNQPQHF. As DNA, the CDR3 is TGCGCCAGCAGTGAGTCAGGGGGCAGCAATCAGCCCCAGCATTTT.

The chain couples TRBV6-4 to TRBJ2-1, with TRBD2 matching over 8 bases. The CDR3 consists of 17 residues. Germline CDR1 and CDR2: MRHNA and SNTAGT. V shed 2 bases, J shed 6 bases, and the junction held 12 bases outside the gene matches. The CDR3 bases are TGTGCCAGCAGTGACGTCCCGGCTAGCGGGTACCGCAATGAGCAGTTCTTC. Translating gives CASSDVPASGYRNEQFF.

The CDR3 nucleotides are TGTGCCAGCAGCCAGGCCGGGGAGCTGTTTTTT. This gives the protein CASSQAGELFF. This sequence joins TRBV12-3 or TRBV12-4 and TRBJ2-2; D uncertain. V was trimmed by 6 bases and J by 6 bases, leaving 5 bases between them. The CDR3 has 11 residues.

V and J are TRBV27 and TRBJ2-6, with 12 positions matching TRBD1. The J segment lost 2 bases and the V segment lost 3 bases, leaving 8 bases of the junction unmatched. This CDR3 has 19 residues. Germline V lookup: CDR1 MNHEY, CDR2 SMNVEV (reference sequence). The CDR3 loop is CASSFSPGTGGTGANVLTF. For the CDR3, the DNA is TGTGCCAGCAGTTTCTCCCCCGGGACAGGGGGCACTGGGGCCAACGTCCTGACTTTC.

Turning to this clone: Other DNA variants within this sample encode the same CDR3. The chain recombines TRBV12-3 or TRBV12-4 with TRBJ2-5, with D possibly TRBD1 on 5 matching bases. This CDR3 is built from 13 residues. Trimming stripped 3 bases from V and 3 bases from J, with 8 bases between. The CDR3 spells CASSLGQKETQYF. The CDR3 bases are TGTGCCAGCAGTTTGGGGCAGAAAGAGACCCAGTACTTC.

CDR3 residues: CASSSPGTGDTGELFF. DNA for the CDR3: TGTGCCAGCAGCTCCCCCGGGACTGGGGACACCGGGGAGCTGTTTTTT. The chain recombines TRBV7-9 with TRBJ2-2; D is possibly TRBD2 (6 bases). Germline V gives CDR1 SEHNR, CDR2 FQNEAQ (reference sequence). The CDR3 contains 16 residues. Trimming took 4 bases from V and 3 from J, leaving 15 bases between them.

This sequence joins TRBV29-1 and TRBJ1-2, with D hard to call. Germline V gives CDR1 SQVTM, CDR2 ANQGSEA. The CDR3 consists of 15 residues. The ends were cut back, 1 base at V and 0 bases at J, with 12 bases in the middle. The CDR3 bases are TGCAGCGTTGAAGGCGGGCACAGTGCTAACTATGGCTACACCTTC. Translation: CSVEGGHSANYGYTF. The full variable domain, rest sourced from reference TRBV29-1 and TRBJ1-2, is SAVISQKPSRDICQRGTSLTIQCQVDSQVTMMFWYRQQPGQSLTLIATANQGSEATYESGFVIDKFPISRPNLTFSTLTVSNMSPEDSSIYLCSVEGGHSANYGYTFGSGTRLTVV.

This chain joins TRBV27 and TRBJ1-1; possibly TRBD1 for D (5 bases). The length of the CDR3 is 16 residues. V lost 8 bases to trimming and J lost 1 base, with 20 bases between them. Germline V CDR1 and CDR2: MNHEY, SMNVEV (reference sequence). Written as DNA, the CDR3 is TGTGCCAGCGCGAAAGGGGCTTGGGTTAAGAACACTGAAGCTTTCTTT. It is translated as CASAKGAWVKNTEAFF.

This clone occurred once. The chain has TRBV5-6 and TRBJ2-7; the match to TRBD1 covers 8 bases. The CDR3 has 14 residues. The V gene end was trimmed by 4 bases and the J gene end by 0 bases; junction bases not matched to a gene: 3. Looked up from germline, CDR1 is SGHDT and CDR2 is YYEEEE. CDR3 amino acids: CASSRTGGSYEQYF. The CDR3 DNA reads TGTGCCAGCAGCCGCACAGGGGGCTCCTACGAGCAGTACTTC.

The chain couples TRBV7-8 to TRBJ2-5; maybe TRBD2 (6 bases). Germline CDR1 is SGHVS and CDR2 is FQNEAQ. Trimming removed 5 bases from V and 2 bases from J, with 18 bases in between. This CDR3 region has 16 residues. The CDR3 protein is CASSPSPGVIQETQYF. In DNA, the CDR3 is TGTGCCAGCAGCCCCTCCCCGGGAGTGATACAAGAGACCCAGTACTTC.

The chain uses TRBV7-9 and TRBJ2-5, with D possibly being TRBD1 (6 bases). The V and J ends lost 3 bases and 6 bases respectively, with 8 bases between them. Germline CDR1 SEHNR, CDR2 FQNEAQ (reference sequence). This CDR3 is built from 12 residues. The CDR3 nucleotides are TGTGCCAGCAGCTTGGGACATAAGACCCAGTACTTC. Amino acid sequence: CASSLGHKTQYF. The whole variable domain, remainder taken from reference TRBV7-9 and TRBJ2-5, is DTGVSQNPRHKITKRGQNVTFRCDPISEHNRLYWYRQTLGQGPEFLTYFQNEAQLEKSRLLSDRFSAERPKGSFSTLEIQRTEQGDSAMYLCASSLGHKTQYFGPGTRLLVL.

This clone occurred once. The chain recombines TRBV2 with TRBJ1-2; possible D gene TRBD1, 5 bases. The CDR3 loop spans 13 amino acids. Germline CDR1 and CDR2: SNHLY and FYNNEI. V was pared by 9 bases and J by 6 bases, with 17 bases between. The CDR3 protein is CASRAGGEDGYTF. Written as DNA, the CDR3 is TGTGCCAGTAGGGCGGGGGGAGAAGATGGCTACACCTTC.

The rearrangement uses TRBV29-1 and TRBJ1-2, with D possibly matching TRBD1 (6 bases). Trimming shortened V by 2 bases and J by 5 bases, and 15 bases separated the two germline ends. CDR3 length: 14 amino acids. CDR1 SQVTM and CDR2 ANQGSEA come from the germline V gene. The CDR3, as DNA: TGCAGCGTTGAAACGGCAGGGGAATATTATGGCTACACCTTC. Translating it yields CSVETAGEYYGYTF.

The genes are TRBV6-5 and TRBJ1-4; 10 bases are a match to TRBD1. CDR1 MNHEY and CDR2 SVGAGI come from the germline V gene. The CDR3 sequence is 15 residues long. Losses at the gene ends were 5 bases for V and 7 bases for J; bases not matched to a gene: 7. CDR3 protein: CASSRDRGPGEKLFF. CDR3 nucleotide sequence: TGTGCCAGCAGTCGCGACAGGGGGCCAGGTGAAAAACTGTTTTTT.

Here the CDR3 reads CASRDGQARAEAFF. The DNA for the CDR3 is TGTGCCAGCAGGGACGGACAGGCAAGGGCTGAAGCTTTCTTT. The chain has TRBV2 and TRBJ1-1; TRBD1 matches at 7 bases. Losses at the gene ends were 6 bases for V and 6 bases for J; bases not matched to a gene: 10. From germline, CDR1 is SNHLY and CDR2 FYNNEI. The CDR3 runs to 14 residues.

The CDR3 region has the DNA TGCGCCAGCATGAGGGATGGGGGGAATTCACCCCTCCACTTT. It codes for CASMRDGGNSPLHF. V gene TRBV5-1 combines with J gene TRBJ1-6; tentative D call: TRBD1 (5 bases). V was shortened by 6 bases and J by 7 bases, with 14 bases between the two germline ends. The CDR3 spans 14 residues. Germline V gene lookup returns CDR1 SGHRS and CDR2 YFSETQ.

The V and J genes are TRBV7-5 and TRBJ2-7; the D segment call TRBD2 is taken from the table without a DNA check. TRBV7-5 is marked as a pseudogene. This CDR3 contains 15 residues. For the CDR3, the DNA is TGTGTCAGAAGCTTCATTGCGTCACCATCCTACGAGCAGTACTTC. Amino acids: CVRSFIASPSYEQYF.

V and J are TRBV7-8 and TRBJ1-1; 8 bases fit TRBD1. CDR3 length: 15 amino acids. Germline CDR1 SGHVS, CDR2 FQNEAQ. V shed 1 base and J 4 bases; nucleotides not matched to a gene: 5. CDR3 sequence: CASSLVAGQGTEAFF. The CDR3 DNA reads as TGTGCCAGCAGCTTAGTCGCCGGACAGGGCACTGAAGCTTTCTTT.

This clone was detected a few times. The chain carries TRBV7-8 and TRBJ1-1; D not resolved. V gave up 8 bases and J gave up 4 bases, with 17 bases separating them. CDR1 is SGHVS, CDR2 FQNEAQ, per germline. This CDR3 is built from 14 residues. The DNA for the CDR3 is TGTGCCAGCGCCCAAGCGGAGTTAGTCACTGAAGCTTTCTTT. This translates into CASAQAELVTEAFF.

CDR3 protein: CATSDYRTGNQPQHF. DNA for the CDR3: TGTGCCACCAGTGACTACCGGACAGGTAATCAGCCCCAGCATTTT. The chain recombines TRBV24-1 with TRBJ1-5; 7 bases are shared with TRBD1. V shed 4 bases and J 4 bases; nucleotides not matched to a gene: 6. The CDR3 consists of 15 residues. The germline V gene has CDR1 KGHDR and CDR2 SFDVKD.

The chain joins TRBV30 to TRBJ2-5, with 13 bases that match TRBD2. CDR1 and CDR2 (germline): GTSNPN, SVGIG (reference sequence). Losses at the gene ends were 3 bases for V and 5 bases for J; bases not matched to a gene: 12. The CDR3 consists of 17 residues. CDR3 amino acids: CAWRLNSGLAGRETQYF. In DNA form, the CDR3 reads TGTGCCTGGAGACTAAATTCGGGACTAGCGGGACGGGAGACCCAGTACTTC.

The chain couples TRBV30 to TRBJ1-5, with 7 bases lining up with TRBD1. The germline V gene encodes CDR1 GTSNPN and CDR2 SVGIG (reference sequence). There are 15 residues in the CDR3. With V trimmed by 5 bases and J by 4 bases, 11 bases remained unmatched. The CDR3 DNA reads TGTGCCTGGCAAGACAGGGTAAGGTCAAATCAGCCCCAGCATTTT. Encoded protein: CAWQDRVRSNQPQHF. Drawing the rest from reference TRBV30 and TRBJ1-5, the complete variable domain is SQTIHQWPATLVQPVGSPLSLECTVEGTSNPNLYWYRQAAGRGLQLLFYSVGIGQISSEVPQNLSASRPQDRQFILSSKKLLLSDSGFYLCAWQDRVRSNQPQHFGDGTRLSIL.

The genes are TRBV3-1 (or the pseudogene TRBV3-2) and TRBJ1-3; 8 bases align to TRBD1. CDR1 and CDR2 (germline): LGHDT, YNNKEL (reference sequence). CDR3 length: 13 amino acids. Germline trimming cut 1 base from V and 7 bases from J; bases unmatched to any gene: 0. CDR3: CASSQGQGNTIYF. In DNA, the CDR3 is TGTGCCAGCAGCCAAGGACAGGGGAACACCATATATTTT.

J is TRBJ1-6 and V is TRBV7-2; TRBD1 matches at 8 bases. The CDR3 totals 16 residues. Germline CDR1 reads SGHTA; CDR2 reads FQGNSA. After removal of 3 bases from V and 7 bases from J, the junction contained 8 bases not matched to a gene. The CDR3: CASSLGTGTRNSPLHF. CDR3 in DNA: TGTGCCAGCAGCTTGGGGACAGGTACAAGAAATTCACCCCTCCACTTT.

The chain carries TRBV3-1 (or the pseudogene TRBV3-2) and TRBJ2-1, with unresolved D. CDR1 is LGHDT and CDR2 is YNNKEL in the germline V gene (reference sequence). V was cut by 0 bases and J by 3 bases, with 6 bases left in between. The CDR3 loop spans 14 amino acids. The CDR3 sequence: CASSQESDYNEQFF. DNA of the CDR3: TGTGCCAGCAGCCAAGAGTCAGACTACAATGAGCAGTTCTTC.

V is TRBV5-1 and J is TRBJ2-2, with 9 bases that match TRBD1. Per the germline V gene, CDR1 is SGHRS and CDR2 is YFSETQ. The CDR3 has 17 amino acids. With 4 bases clipped from V and 3 bases from J, the junction kept 10 bases outside the gene matches. The CDR3 DNA sequence: TGCGCCAGCAGCGGACAAGGGACAGGGATGGACACCGGGGAGCTGTTTTTT. This gives the protein CASSGQGTGMDTGELFF. Together with reference TRBV5-1 and TRBJ2-2, the CDR3 gives the full variable domain: KAGVTQTPRYLIKTRGQQVTLSCSPISGHRSVSWYQQTPGQGLQFLFEYFSETQRNKGNFPGRFSGRQFSNSRSEMNVSTLELGDSALYLCASSGQGTGMDTGELFFGEGSRLTVL.